This TCR beta chain was identified during a study of control samples from healthy donors and cancer patients. The repertoire was sequenced with immunoSEQ multiplex PCR; TCRdb's copy has only in-frame clones and lacks some. The data contain 150,000 or so clones, more than 85% of them singletons. The ends lost 4 bases at V and 7 bases at J; junction bases unmatched: 11. Germline V CDR1 and CDR2: SGDLS, YYNGEE. This CDR3 spans 16 amino acids. The sequenced sample was blood. The V call is TRBV9, the J call TRBJ1-6; 7 bases agree with TRBD1. This TCR was sampled from a man between 18 and 29 years old in good health. The CDR3 region is CASSPGTDSPNSPLHF. The DNA of the CDR3 is TGTGCCAGCAGCCCAGGGACAGACTCCCCGAATTCACCCCTCCACTTT. Combining the CDR3 with reference TRBV9 and TRBJ1-6 gives the whole variable domain DSGVTQTPKHLITATGQRVTLRCSPRSGDLSVYWYQQSLDQGLQFLIQYYNGEERAKGNILERFSAQQFPDLHSELNLSSLELGDSALYFCASSPGTDSPNSPLHFGNGTRLTVT.